One T cell receptor beta chain is described in this entry. Original handling: Counts of nucleated cells, estimated from reference gene primer amplification, were obtained. Using immunoSEQ multiplex PCR, the repertoire was profiled, and TCRdb retains in-frame clones only, with some absent. V and J calls and clone size are those listed in that table; D and trimming were worked out from the DNA. This table holds around 300,000 clones, roughly 86% found once. Participants had their cohort set by participant-reported clinical history. Trimming cost V 5 bases and J 6 bases, with 11 bases left between them. Per germline, CDR1 SGHTA and CDR2 FQGNSA. The CDR3 is 12 residues long. The data were obtained in a study of blood T cell repertoires in COVID-19. The wider study: Sources were T cells, B-cell-depleted T cells, or PBMCs; the material itself was cDNA or gDNA.

The sequence derives from a young woman who had recovered from COVID-19. The sample consisted of PBMCs or T cells enriched from blood (not recorded which). V usage is TRBV7-2 and J usage is TRBJ2-7; TRBD2 is a possible D gene (6 bases). The CDR3 nucleotides are TGTGCCAGCAGCCGAGCGGGCGGCGAGCAGTACTTC. It yields the protein CASSRAGGEQYF.